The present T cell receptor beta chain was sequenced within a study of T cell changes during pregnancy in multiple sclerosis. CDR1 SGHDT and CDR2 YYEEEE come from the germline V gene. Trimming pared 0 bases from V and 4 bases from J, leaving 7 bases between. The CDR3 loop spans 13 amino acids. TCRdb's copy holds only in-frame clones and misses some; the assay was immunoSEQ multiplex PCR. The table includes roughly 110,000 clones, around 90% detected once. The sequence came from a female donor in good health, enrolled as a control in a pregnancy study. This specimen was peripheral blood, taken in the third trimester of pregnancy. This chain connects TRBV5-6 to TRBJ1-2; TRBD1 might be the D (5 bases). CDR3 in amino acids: CASSLGQSYGYTF. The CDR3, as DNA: TGTGCCAGCAGCTTGGGACAGAGCTATGGCTACACCTTC.